A selection of T cell receptor beta chains follows, all from one sample in a study of shared clonotypes between healthy human individuals. Libraries were prepared by immunoSEQ multiplex PCR; TCRdb keeps only in-frame clonotypes and omits some of them. This sample carries roughly 2.1 million clones, roughly 91% of them seen once, and the ten largest clones take approximately 1.7%. Sequenced input: naive CD8+ T cells from PBMCs. The receptor source for this set is a man between 18 and 29 years old in good health. Some clones in this sample may be carry-over from other donors' samples. The conserved cysteine and the conserved F or W are not part of the CDR3 here.

TRBV4-2 | ASSQAPRDRGLSGANVLT
TRBV29-1 | SVVQENRDYEQY
TRBV9 | ASSVEGTALNTEAF
TRBV27 | ASRILGAAGGYT
TRBV6-6 | ASSPTSGGIDTQY
TRBV7-9 | ASSSKPRDYDNEQF
TRBV27 | ASRDRGKEKLF
TRBV29-1 | SGTPGSYRAEAF
TRBV27 | ASSGRTGVNEQF
TRBV27 | ASSAVGMGEGYT
TRBV27 | ASSLRAVDTEAF
TRBV5-6 | ASSLVASGNTIY
TRBV9 | ASSVGGAVGNEQF
TRBV4-1 | ASSLRQGYEQY
TRBV29-1 | SATGTEAF
TRBV13 | ASSSGQGHSTEAF
TRBV28 | ASSSRDSPSSYEQY
TRBV9 | ASSVTPRLAEGTDTQY
TRBV5-1 | ASSSNLQVDTQY
TRBV6-1 | ASSEWREGLHEQY
TRBV9 | ASSATSRYNEQF
TRBV19 | ASSIEDWRADGYT
TRBV10-3 | AISAEGAGTTDTQY
TRBV29-1 | SVHIGQGEYGYT
TRBV4-1 | ASSQIGRYEQY
TRBV4-3 | ASSQEIIVQGGTYGYT
TRBV18 | ASSPLFCARMGCSTNQPQH
TRBV7-9 | ASSLGRSNEQF
TRBV28 | ASSSPLEWETQY
TRBV12-5 | ASGLGLGSYNEQF
TRBV5-1 | ASSLGLAGPGEHYEQY
TRBV6-1 | ASSKTTSFNYGYT
TRBV28 | ASGIRSEQY
TRBV28 | ASRTLGQGAAYEQY
TRBV5-5 | ASSPGQGSYEQY
TRBV5-4 | ASSGRDFEQF
TRBV23-1 | ASSQSVGLRGQETQY
TRBV7-9 | ASSPRDRKNTEAF
TRBV4-1 | ASSGLADRYEQY
TRBV27 | ASSFRDRAGGQETQY
TRBV7-2 | ASSLDNRVFTEAF
TRBV7-2 | ASSLRGGLNTEAF
TRBV7-9 | ASSPGQINYGYT
TRBV19 | ASSRQGFGDQPQH
TRBV29-1 | SVVSFSSGIEEQY
TRBV13 | ASSLGGGIKETQY
TRBV27 | ASSLGTGYNEQF
TRBV7-2 | ASSAPLAAAYNEQF
TRBV4-1 | ASSSRRGKGGETQY
TRBV7-2 | ASSTRTSGSAETQY
TRBV9 | ASSAWTSGSYNEQF
TRBV5-4 | ASSLVLDNEQF
TRBV19 | ASSSRNTGELF
TRBV27 | ASSPSTGESHQPQH